This TCR beta chain was observed in a study of cytomegalovirus exposure and HLA in healthy donors. Background on the study: From donors who were HLA-typed, an early data release held 80 million to 85 million unique TCRs.

With respect to this clone: Its antigen is undetermined.

Amplification used 60 Vbeta primers and 13 Jbeta primers. Generated by immunoSEQ multiplex PCR, the TCRdb table keeps only in-frame clones and is missing some. The top ten clones hold about 4% of a sample with fewer than 100,000 clones, approximately 80% of them seen once. Looked up from germline, CDR1 is SGHVS and CDR2 is FQNEAQ. This CDR3 region has 17 residues. After removal of 5 bases from V and 0 bases from J, the junction contained 6 bases not matched to a gene. The study's findings and limits: The authors later found TCR association rates varying by HLA locus, with DRB1 most and HLA-C fewest.

The sequenced sample consisted of PBMCs. V and J are TRBV7-8 and TRBJ2-3, with 12 bases aligning to TRBD2. This clonotype was sampled from a woman aged 35 to 49 in good health and CMV-seropositive. The CDR3 DNA sequence: TGTGCCAGCAGCCCCCGACTAGCGGGAGATAGCACAGATACGCAGTATTTT. Its protein is CASSPRLAGDSTDTQYF.